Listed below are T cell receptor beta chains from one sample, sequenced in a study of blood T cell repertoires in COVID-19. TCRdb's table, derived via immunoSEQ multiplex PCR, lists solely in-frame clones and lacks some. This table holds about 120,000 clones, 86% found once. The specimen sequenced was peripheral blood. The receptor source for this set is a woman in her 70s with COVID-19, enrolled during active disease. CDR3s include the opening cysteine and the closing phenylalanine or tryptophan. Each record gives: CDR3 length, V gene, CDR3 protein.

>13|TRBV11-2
CASSPDRLTGYTF
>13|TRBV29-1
CSVIRGPNYGYTF
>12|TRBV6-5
CASRRGQETQYF
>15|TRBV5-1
CASSVLAGAFYEQYF
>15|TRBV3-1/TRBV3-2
CASSQYPLEAYEQYF
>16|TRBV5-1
CASSPRTSGGAHEQFF
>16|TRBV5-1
CASSLPGLAGGYEQYF
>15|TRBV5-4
CASSLGTANTGELFF
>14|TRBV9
CASSVAGGGETQYF
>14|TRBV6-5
CASSVIKSNQPQHF
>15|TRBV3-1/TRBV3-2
CASSQFGRNNEKLFF
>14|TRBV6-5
CASIKDRITDTQYF
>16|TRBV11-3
CASSLVRPGGTGELFF
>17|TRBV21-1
CASSKPTKQSRARPQHF
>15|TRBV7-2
CASSSARVGDEKLFF
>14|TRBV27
CASRETEDSYEQYF
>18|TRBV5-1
CASSLAGGQFGSGNTIYF
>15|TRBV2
CASSPLTGSEEKLFF
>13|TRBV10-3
CAIKAGGLYEQYF
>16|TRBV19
CASSSIGGGAGYGYTF
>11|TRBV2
CASSDRGTQYF
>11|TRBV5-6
CASSYGSEQYF
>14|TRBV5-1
CASAGISNTGELFF
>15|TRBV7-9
CASTPSDGGAVEQFF
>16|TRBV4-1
CASSQREGRNTGELFF
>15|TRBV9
CASGGGQGANQPQHF
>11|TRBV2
CASRGDGSFYF
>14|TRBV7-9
CASSLGGGVQPQHF
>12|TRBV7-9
CASSWGGETQYF
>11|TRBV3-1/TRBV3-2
CASSQVESYTF
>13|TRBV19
CASSFQGAYEQYF
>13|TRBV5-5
CASSLSGEEGYTF
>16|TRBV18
CASSPKGTGEDYGYTF
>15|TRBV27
CASRTGGAVYNEQFF
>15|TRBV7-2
CASSPTFRDQETQYF
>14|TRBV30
CAWSLGALADTQYF
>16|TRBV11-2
CASSLRDRVNTGELFF
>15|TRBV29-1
CSVRPTGGVSDTQYF
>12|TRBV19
CASTRPEETQYF
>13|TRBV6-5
CASSPAGNQPQHF
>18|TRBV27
CASSLSDRGSATNEKLFF
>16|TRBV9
CASSASGTGMYTEAFF
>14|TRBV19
CASSIHMNSYEQYF
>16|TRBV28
CASSPFGQQPHEKLFF
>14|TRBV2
CASSSFQGSYGYTF
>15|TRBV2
CASSEAFAGGLEQFF
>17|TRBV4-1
CASSQPSQGIMNTEAFF
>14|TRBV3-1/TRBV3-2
CASSQTRGSYEQYF
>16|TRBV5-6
CASLNQGRPPDYEQYF
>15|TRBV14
CASKLRQGASSPLHF
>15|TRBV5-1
CASSLGGGRYNEQFF
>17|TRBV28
CASSSSDSLLGIYLQYF
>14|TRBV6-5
CASIPGQGDYGYTF
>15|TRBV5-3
CARSPDRDLNEKLFF